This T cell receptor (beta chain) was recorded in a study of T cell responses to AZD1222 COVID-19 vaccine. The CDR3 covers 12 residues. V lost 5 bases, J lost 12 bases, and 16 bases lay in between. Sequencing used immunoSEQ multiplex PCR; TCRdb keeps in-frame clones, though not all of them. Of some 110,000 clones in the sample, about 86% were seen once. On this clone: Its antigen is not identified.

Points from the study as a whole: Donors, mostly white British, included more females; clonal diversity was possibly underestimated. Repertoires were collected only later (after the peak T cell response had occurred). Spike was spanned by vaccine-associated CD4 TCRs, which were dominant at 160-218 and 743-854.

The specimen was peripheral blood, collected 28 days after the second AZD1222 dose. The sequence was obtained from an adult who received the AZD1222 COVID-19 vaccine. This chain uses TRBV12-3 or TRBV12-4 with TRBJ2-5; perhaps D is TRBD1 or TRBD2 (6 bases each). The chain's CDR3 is CASSPPTRGEYF. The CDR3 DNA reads TGTGCCAGCAGTCCGCCGACTAGGGGGGAGTACTTC.